This TCR beta chain emerged from a study of blood T cell repertoires in COVID-19. Study-level background: Specimens from acute and convalescent COVID-19 originated in the United States, Italy and Spain. T cells, B-cell-depleted T cells, or PBMCs supplied cDNA or gDNA.

The CDR3 loop spans 18 amino acids. With V trimmed by 0 bases and J by 5 bases, 11 bases remained unmatched. Per germline, CDR1 SGHRS and CDR2 YFSETQ. The assay was immunoSEQ multiplex PCR, and TCRdb's table has in-frame clones only and misses some. The repertoire has some 530,000 clones, less than 90% of them found once; the top ten carry approximately 8%. The V and J genes are TRBV5-1 and TRBJ2-1, with TRBD1 identical over 10 bases. The origin of this receptor is a woman aged 60-75 years who had recovered from COVID-19. Sequenced sample: PBMCs or T cells enriched from blood (not recorded which). CDR3 in DNA: TGCGCCAGCAGCTTGGGAAAGGGACAGGGGAGTACCAACAATGAGCAGTTCTTC. Translated, it gives CASSLGKGQGSTNNEQFF.